This T cell receptor (beta chain) was documented in a study of blood T cell repertoires in COVID-19. This CDR3 spans 16 amino acids. Germline V lookup: CDR1 LGHDT, CDR2 YNNKEL (reference sequence). Trimming stripped 3 bases from V and 0 bases from J, with 14 bases between. Original processing methods: Amplification from reference gene primers served as the basis for estimated nucleated cell counts. Assay: immunoSEQ multiplex PCR; the TCRdb copy retains only in-frame clones and omits some. V, J and clone size derive from that table, while D and trimming were established from the DNA sequence. The sample gives about 130,000 clones, 80% to 90% of which show up once; roughly 3.6% is in the top ten.

This chain uses TRBV3-1 (or the pseudogene TRBV3-2) with TRBJ1-1; D may be TRBD1 (5 bases). Sequenced: peripheral blood. This receptor was identified in a woman aged 55-69 years with acute or convalescent COVID-19. The CDR3 DNA reads as TGTGCCAGCAGCCATTCCCTCGGACAACTGAACACTGAAGCTTTCTTT. As protein: CASSHSLGQLNTEAFF.